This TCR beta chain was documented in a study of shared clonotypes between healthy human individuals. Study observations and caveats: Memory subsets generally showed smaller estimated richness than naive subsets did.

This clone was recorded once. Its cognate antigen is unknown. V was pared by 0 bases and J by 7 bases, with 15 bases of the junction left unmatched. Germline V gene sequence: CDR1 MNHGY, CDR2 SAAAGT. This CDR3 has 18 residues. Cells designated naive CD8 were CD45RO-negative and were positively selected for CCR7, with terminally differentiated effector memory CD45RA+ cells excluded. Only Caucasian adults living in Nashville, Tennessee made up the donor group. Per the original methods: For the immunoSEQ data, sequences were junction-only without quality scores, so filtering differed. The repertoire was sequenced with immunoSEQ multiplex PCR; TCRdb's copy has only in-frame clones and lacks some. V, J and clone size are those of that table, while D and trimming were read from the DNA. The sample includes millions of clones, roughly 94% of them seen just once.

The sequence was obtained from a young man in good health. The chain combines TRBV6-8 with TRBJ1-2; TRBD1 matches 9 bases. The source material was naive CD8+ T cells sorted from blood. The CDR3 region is CASSYSTCDRGITCGYTF. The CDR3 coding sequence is TGTGCCAGCAGTTACTCGACCTGTGACAGGGGGATAACTTGTGGCTACACCTTC.